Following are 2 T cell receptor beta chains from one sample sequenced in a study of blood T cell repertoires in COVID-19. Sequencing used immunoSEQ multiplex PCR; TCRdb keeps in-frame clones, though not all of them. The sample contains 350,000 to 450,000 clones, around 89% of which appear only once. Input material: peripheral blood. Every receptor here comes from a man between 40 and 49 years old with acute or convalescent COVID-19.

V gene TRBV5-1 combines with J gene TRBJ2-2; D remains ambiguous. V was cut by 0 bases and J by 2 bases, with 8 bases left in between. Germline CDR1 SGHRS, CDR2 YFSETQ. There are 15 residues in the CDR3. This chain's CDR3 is CASSLVQINTGELFF. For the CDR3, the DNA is TGCGCCAGCAGCTTGGTACAGATAAACACCGGGGAGCTGTTTTTT.

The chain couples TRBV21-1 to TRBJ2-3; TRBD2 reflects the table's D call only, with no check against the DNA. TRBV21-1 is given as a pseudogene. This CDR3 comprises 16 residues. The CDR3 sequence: CASSKVVKREGRLQYF. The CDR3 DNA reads TGTGCCAGCAGCAAAGTAGTAAAGCGGGAGGGAAGACTGCAGTATTTT.